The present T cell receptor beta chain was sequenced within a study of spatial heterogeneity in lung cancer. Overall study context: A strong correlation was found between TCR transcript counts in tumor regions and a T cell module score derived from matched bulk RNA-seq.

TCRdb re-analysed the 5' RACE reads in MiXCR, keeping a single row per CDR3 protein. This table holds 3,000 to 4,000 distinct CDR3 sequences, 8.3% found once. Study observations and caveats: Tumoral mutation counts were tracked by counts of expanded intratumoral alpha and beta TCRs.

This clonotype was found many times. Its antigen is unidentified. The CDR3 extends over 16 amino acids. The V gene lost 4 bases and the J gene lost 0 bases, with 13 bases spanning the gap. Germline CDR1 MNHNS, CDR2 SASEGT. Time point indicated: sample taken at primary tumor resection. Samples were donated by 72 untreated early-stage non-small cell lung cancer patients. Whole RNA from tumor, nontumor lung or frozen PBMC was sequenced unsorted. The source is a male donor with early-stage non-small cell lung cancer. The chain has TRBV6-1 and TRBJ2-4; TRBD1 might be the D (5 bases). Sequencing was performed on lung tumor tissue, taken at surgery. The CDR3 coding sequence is TGTGCCAGCAGTGGCGTGGACACCCTAGCCAAAAACATTCAGTACTTC. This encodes CASSGVDTLAKNIQYF.